Presented here are 7 T cell receptor beta chains from one specimen sequenced in a study of blood T cell repertoires in COVID-19. Using immunoSEQ multiplex PCR, the repertoire was profiled, and TCRdb retains in-frame clones only, with some absent. The profile shows 250,000 to 350,000 clones, around 87% of them singletons. Material for sequencing was peripheral blood. These receptors were obtained from a woman between 50 and 59 years old with active or convalescent COVID-19.

The V and J genes are TRBV5-1 and TRBJ2-1; 11 bases agree with TRBD2. In germline, CDR1 is SGHRS, CDR2 YFSETQ. This CDR3 contains 20 residues. Unmatched junction bases numbered 16, after V lost 0 bases and J lost 5 bases. CDR3: CASSLVASGAGSGRDNEQFF. The CDR3 bases are TGCGCCAGCAGCTTGGTAGCCTCCGGGGCGGGTAGCGGGAGGGACAATGAGCAGTTCTTC.

The chain has TRBV5-4 and TRBJ1-6, with 10 positions matching TRBD1. Germline V lookup: CDR1 SGHNT, CDR2 YYREEE (reference sequence). V dropped 0 bases and J dropped 6; count of bases not matched to a gene: 3. The CDR3 contains 16 residues. In nucleotides, the CDR3 is TGTGCCAGCAGCTTGGCAAGGGACAGGGGTAATTCACCCCTCCACTTT. Encoded protein: CASSLARDRGNSPLHF.

The table lists this clone with a few counts. The rearrangement uses TRBV30 and TRBJ2-7, with a tentative D call TRBD1 (6 bases). The CDR3 runs 12 residues. With 0 bases removed from V and 6 bases from J, the gap between germline ends came to 9 bases. In germline, CDR1 is GTSNPN, CDR2 SVGIG (reference sequence). Written as DNA, the CDR3 is TGTGCCTGGAGTGTACAGGGTTCCGAGCAGTACTTC. Translating gives CAWSVQGSEQYF.

The chain recombines TRBV30 with TRBJ1-2, with TRBD1 identical over 11 bases. Germline loops: CDR1 GTSNPN, CDR2 SVGIG (reference sequence). V lost 3 bases, J lost 8 bases, and 8 bases stayed unmatched. This CDR3 comprises 14 residues. CDR3 amino acids: CAWSESDRGQGYTF. CDR3 nucleotide sequence: TGTGCCTGGAGCGAATCGGACAGGGGGCAAGGCTACACCTTC.

The rearrangement links TRBV4-3 to TRBJ1-3; no clear D gene. The CDR3 covers 16 residues. CDR1 and CDR2 (germline): LGHNA, YSLEER. The ends were cut back, 1 base at V and 0 bases at J, with 10 bases in the middle. CDR3 coding DNA: TGCGCCAGCAGCCAAGCCCCCGGAGACTCTGGAAACACCATATATTTT. Translated, it gives CASSQAPGDSGNTIYF.

The genes are TRBV7-9 and TRBJ2-7; the D gene is possibly TRBD1 (6 bases). The V end lost 4 bases, the J end lost 3 bases, and 13 bases lay between the germline ends. The CDR3 is 14 residues long. Germline CDR1 is SEHNR and CDR2 is FQNEAQ (reference sequence). Written as DNA, the CDR3 is TGTGCCAGCAGCTCGCAGGACAGTTACTACGAGCAGTACTTC. This sequence encodes CASSSQDSYYEQYF.

V gene TRBV4-3 combines with J gene TRBJ2-5; 7 nucleotides line up with TRBD1. V lost 0 bases to trimming and J lost 7 bases; unmatched junction nucleotides: 8. CDR3 length equals 15 residues. CDR1 LGHNA and CDR2 YSLEER come from the germline V gene. The CDR3 nucleotides read TGCGCCAGCAGCCAAGAACATACAGGGGAAGGGACCCAGTACTTC. It encodes CASSQEHTGEGTQYF.